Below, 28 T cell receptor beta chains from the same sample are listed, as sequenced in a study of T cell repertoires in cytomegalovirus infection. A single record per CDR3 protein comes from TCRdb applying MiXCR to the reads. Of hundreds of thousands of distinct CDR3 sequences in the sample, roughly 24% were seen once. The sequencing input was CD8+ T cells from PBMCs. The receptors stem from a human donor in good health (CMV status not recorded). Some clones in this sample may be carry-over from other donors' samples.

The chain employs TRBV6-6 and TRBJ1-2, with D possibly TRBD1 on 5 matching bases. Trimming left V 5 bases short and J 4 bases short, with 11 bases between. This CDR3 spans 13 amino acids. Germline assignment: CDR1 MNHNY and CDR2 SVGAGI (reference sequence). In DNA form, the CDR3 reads TGTGCCAGCAGTGGGACTGATGTCTATGGCTACACCTTC. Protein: CASSGTDVYGYTF.

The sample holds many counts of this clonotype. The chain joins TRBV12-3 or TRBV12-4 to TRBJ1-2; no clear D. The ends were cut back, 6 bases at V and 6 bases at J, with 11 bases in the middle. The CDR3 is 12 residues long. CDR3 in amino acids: CASSREIDGYTF. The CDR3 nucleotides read TGTGCCAGCAGCCGGGAGATCGATGGCTACACCTTC.

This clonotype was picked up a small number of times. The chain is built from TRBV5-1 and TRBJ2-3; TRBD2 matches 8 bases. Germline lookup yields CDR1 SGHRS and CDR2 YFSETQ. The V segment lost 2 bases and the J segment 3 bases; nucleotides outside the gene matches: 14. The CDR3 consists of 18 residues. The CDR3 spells CASSFPSTSGLVTDTQYF. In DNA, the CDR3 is TGCGCCAGCAGCTTCCCATCAACTTCGGGACTAGTGACAGATACGCAGTATTTT.

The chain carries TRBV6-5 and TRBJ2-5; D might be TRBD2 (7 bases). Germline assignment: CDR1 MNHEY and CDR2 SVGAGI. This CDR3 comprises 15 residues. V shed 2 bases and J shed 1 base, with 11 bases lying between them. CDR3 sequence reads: CASSYGGGGQETQYF. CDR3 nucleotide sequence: TGTGCCAGCAGTTACGGGGGAGGGGGCCAAGAGACCCAGTACTTC.

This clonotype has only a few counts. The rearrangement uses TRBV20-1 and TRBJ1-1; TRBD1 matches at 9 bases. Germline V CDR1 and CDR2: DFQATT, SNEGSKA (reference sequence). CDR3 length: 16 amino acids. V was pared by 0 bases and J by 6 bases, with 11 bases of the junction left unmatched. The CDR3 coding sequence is TGCAGTGCTAGAGATCTTAAGGGACAGGGTATAGCTGAAGCTTTCTTT. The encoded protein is CSARDLKGQGIAEAFF.

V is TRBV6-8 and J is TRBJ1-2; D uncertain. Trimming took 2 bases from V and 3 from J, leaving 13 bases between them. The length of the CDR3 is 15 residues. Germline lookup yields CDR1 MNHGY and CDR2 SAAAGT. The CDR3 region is CASSYGTMAHYGYTF. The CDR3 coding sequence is TGTGCCAGCAGTTACGGCACTATGGCCCACTATGGCTACACCTTC.

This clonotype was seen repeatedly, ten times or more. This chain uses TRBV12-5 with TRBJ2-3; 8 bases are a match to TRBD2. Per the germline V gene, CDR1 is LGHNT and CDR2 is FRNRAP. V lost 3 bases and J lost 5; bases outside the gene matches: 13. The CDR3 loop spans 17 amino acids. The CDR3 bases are TGTGCTAGTGGTTTTAACCTACCGGGGGGGCCAGGAGATACGCAGTATTTT. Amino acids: CASGFNLPGGPGDTQYF.

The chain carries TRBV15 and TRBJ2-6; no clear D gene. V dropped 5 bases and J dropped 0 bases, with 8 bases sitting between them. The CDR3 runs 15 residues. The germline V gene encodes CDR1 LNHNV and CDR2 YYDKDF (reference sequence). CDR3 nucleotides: TGTGCCACCAGCGGTCAAAGCTCTGGGGCCAACGTCCTGACTTTC. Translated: CATSGQSSGANVLTF.

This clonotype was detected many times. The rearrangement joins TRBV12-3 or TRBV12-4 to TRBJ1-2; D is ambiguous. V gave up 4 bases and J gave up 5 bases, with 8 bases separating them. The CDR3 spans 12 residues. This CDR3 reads CASSYTSYGYTF. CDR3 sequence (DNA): TGTGCCAGCAGTTACACCAGTTATGGCTACACCTTC.

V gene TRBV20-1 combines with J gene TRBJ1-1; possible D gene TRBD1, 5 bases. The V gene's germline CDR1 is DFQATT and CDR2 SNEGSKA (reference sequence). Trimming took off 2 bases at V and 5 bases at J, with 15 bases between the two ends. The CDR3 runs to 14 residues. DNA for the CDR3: TGCAGTGCTAGATTCTGGGGCAAGGGGACTGAAGCTTTCTTT. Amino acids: CSARFWGKGTEAFF.

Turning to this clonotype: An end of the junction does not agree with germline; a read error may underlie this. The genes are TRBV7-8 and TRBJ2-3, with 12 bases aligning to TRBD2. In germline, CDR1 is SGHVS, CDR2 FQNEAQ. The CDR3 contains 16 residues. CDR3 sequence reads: CASSLELAGGTDAQYF. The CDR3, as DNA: TGTGCCAGCAGCTTGGAACTAGCGGGGGGCACAGATGCGCAGTATTTT.

The CDR3 loop reads CASSGQGAYETQYF. In DNA, the CDR3 is TGTGCCAGCAGCGGACAGGGGGCCTATGAGACCCAGTACTTC. The chain combines TRBV6-5 with TRBJ2-5; 11 nucleotides line up with TRBD1. J lost 5 bases, V lost 6 bases, and 5 bases had no gene match. Germline CDR1 and CDR2: MNHEY and SVGAGI. This CDR3 region has 14 residues.

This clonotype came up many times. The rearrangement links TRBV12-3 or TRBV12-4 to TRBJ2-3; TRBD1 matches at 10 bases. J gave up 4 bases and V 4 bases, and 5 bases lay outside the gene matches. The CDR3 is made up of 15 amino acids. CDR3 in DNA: TGTGCCAGCAGTTCTCGACAGGGGGCTGCAGATACGCAGTATTTT. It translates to CASSSRQGAADTQYF.

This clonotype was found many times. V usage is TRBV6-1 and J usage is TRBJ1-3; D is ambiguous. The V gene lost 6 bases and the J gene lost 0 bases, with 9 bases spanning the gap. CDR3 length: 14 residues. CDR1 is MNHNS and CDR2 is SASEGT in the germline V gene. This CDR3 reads CASRTTISGNTIYF. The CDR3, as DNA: TGTGCCAGCAGGACCACGATCTCTGGAAACACCATATATTTT.

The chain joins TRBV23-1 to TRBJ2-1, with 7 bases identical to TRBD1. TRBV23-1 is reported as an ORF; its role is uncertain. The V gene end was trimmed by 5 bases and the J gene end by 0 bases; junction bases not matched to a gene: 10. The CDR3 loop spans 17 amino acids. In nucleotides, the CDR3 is TGCGCCAGCAGTACAGACAGGGATAGGGACTCCTACAATGAGCAGTTCTTC. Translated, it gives CASSTDRDRDSYNEQFF.

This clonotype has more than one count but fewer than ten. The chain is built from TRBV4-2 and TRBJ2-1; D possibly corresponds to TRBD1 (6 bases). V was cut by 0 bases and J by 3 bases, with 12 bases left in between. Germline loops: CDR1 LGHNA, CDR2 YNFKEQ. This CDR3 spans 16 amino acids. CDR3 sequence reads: CASSQDGQNDYNEQFF. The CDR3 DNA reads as TGTGCCAGCAGCCAAGATGGACAGAACGACTACAATGAGCAGTTCTTC.

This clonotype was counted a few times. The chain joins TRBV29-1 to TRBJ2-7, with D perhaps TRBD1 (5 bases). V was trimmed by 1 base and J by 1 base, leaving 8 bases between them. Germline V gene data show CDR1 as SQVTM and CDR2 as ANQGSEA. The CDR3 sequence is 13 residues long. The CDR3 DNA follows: TGCAGCGTTGAAGGGCGACAGTCCTACGAGCAGTACTTC. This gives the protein CSVEGRQSYEQYF.

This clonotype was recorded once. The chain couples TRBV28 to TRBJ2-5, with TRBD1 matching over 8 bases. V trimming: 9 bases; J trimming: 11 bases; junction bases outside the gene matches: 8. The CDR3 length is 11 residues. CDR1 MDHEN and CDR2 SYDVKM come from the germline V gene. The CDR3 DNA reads TGTGCCAGGTTATCGGGACAGGTTCAGTACTTC. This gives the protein CARLSGQVQYF.

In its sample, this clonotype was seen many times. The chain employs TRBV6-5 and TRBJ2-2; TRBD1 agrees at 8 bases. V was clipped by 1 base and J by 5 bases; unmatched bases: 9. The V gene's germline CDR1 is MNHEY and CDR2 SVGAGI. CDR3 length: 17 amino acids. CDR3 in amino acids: CASSYWDRLAGTGELFF. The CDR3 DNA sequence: TGTGCCAGCAGTTACTGGGACAGGCTTGCGGGTACCGGGGAGCTGTTTTTT.

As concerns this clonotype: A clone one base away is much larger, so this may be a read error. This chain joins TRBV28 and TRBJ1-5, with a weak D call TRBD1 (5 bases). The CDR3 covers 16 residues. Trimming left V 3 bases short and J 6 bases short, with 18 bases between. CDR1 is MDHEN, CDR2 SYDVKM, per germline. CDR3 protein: CASSLDLDKGSQPQHF. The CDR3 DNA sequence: TGTGCCAGCAGTTTGGACCTTGACAAGGGGAGTCAGCCCCAGCATTTT.

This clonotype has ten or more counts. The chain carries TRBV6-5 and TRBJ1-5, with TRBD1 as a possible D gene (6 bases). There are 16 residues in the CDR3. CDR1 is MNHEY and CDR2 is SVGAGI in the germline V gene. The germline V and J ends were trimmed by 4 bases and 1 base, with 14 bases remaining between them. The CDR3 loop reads CASSSRRTESNQPQHF. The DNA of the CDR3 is TGTGCCAGCAGTTCAAGGCGGACAGAGAGCAATCAGCCCCAGCATTTT.

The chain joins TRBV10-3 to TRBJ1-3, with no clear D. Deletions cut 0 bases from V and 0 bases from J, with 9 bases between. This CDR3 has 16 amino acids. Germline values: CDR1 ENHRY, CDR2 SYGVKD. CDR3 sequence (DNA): TGTGCCATCAGTGAGTCGGCCGGGAACTCTGGAAACACCATATATTTT. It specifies CAISESAGNSGNTIYF.

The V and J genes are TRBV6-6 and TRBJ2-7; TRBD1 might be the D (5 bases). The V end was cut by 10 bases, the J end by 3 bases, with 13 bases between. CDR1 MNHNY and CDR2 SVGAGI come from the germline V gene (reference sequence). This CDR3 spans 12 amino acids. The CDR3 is CAIPDSGYEQYF. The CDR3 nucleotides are TGTGCCATTCCCGACAGTGGCTACGAGCAGTACTTC.

The CDR3 nucleotides are TGTGCCACCCGGGAAGGGGTATCCTACGAGCAGTACTTC. Translation: CATREGVSYEQYF. The chain has TRBV6-6 and TRBJ2-7, with D perhaps being TRBD1 or TRBD2 (5 bases each). The CDR3 is 13 amino acids. Trimming took off 10 bases at V and 1 base at J, with 14 bases between the two ends. Germline CDR1 and CDR2: MNHNY and SVGAGI (reference sequence).

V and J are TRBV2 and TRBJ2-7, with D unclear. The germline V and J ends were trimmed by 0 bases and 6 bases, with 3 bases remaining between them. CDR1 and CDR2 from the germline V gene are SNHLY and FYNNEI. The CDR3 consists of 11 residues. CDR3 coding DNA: TGTGCCAGCAGTGAAGCGGGCGAGCAGTACGTC. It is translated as CASSEAGEQYV.

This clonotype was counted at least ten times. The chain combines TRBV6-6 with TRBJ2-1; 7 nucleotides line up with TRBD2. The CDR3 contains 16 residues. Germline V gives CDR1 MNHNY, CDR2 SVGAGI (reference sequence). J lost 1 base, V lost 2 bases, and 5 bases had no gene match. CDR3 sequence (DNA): TGTGCCAGCAGTTACGTTAGGACTAGGTCCTACAATGAGCAGTTCTTC. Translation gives CASSYVRTRSYNEQFF.

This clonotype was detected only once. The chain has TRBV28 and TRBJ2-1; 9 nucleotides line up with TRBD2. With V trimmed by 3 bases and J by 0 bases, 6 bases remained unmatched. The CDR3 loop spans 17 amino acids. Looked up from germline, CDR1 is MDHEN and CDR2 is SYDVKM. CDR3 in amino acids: CASSFPRGGISYNEQFF. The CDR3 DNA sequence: TGTGCCAGCAGTTTCCCGCGGGGGGGGATCTCCTACAATGAGCAGTTCTTC. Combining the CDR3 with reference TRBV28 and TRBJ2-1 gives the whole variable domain DVKVTQSSRYLVKRTGEKVFLECVQDMDHENMFWYRQDPGLGLRLIYFSYDVKMKEKGDIPEGYSVSREKKERFSLILESASTNQTSMYLCASSFPRGGISYNEQFFGPGTRLTVL.

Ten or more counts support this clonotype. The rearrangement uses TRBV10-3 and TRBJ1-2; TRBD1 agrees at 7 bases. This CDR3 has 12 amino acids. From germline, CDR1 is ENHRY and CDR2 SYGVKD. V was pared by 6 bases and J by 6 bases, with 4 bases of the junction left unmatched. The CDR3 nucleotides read TGTGCCATCAGACAGGGGATCGATGGCTACACCTTC. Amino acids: CAIRQGIDGYTF.